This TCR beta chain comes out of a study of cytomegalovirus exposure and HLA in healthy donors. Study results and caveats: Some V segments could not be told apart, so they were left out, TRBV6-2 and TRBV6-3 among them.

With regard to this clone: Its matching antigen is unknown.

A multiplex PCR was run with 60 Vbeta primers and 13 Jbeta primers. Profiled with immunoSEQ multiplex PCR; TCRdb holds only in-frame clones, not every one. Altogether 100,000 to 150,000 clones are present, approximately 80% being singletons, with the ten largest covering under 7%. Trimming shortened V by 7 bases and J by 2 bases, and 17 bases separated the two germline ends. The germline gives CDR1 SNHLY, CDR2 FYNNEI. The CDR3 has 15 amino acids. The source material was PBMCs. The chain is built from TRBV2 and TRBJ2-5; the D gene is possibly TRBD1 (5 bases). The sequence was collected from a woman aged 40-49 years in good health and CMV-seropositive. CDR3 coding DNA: TGTGCCAGCATTTCGACAGCCGGGTGGCAAGAGACCCAGTACTTC. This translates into CASISTAGWQETQYF.